A selection of T cell receptor beta chains follows, all from one sample in a study of T cells in Graves' hyperthyroidism and ophthalmopathy. TCRdb analysed the multiplex PCR reads with MiXCR anew, one entry per CDR3 protein. Among around 520,000 distinct CDR3 sequences listed, about 15% were seen once. The sequenced sample was blood. Source of these receptors: a woman aged 40 to 50 with Graves' hyperthyroidism. CDR3s include the opening cysteine and the closing phenylalanine or tryptophan. A D gene is named only where the DNA matches it firmly. Size tells how often a clone was seen (once, few, many) or the class of an expanded clone, and some rows leave it out.

d_call j_call v_call clone_size cdr3_length cdr3_aa cdr3_nt
- TRBJ2-2 TRBV20-1 - 13 CSAFPAGTGELFF TGCAGTGCTTTCCCCGCCGGCACCGGGGAGCTGTTTTTT
- TRBJ2-3 TRBV28 many 11 CASSSEATQYF TGTGCCAGCAGTTCGGAGGCTACGCAGTATTTT
- TRBJ2-3 TRBV7-3 once 18 CASSLMGRQGVVPDTQYF TGTGCCAGCAGCTTAATGGGTAGGCAGGGTGTTGTCCCAGATACGCAGTATTTT
- TRBJ1-1 TRBV9 many 13 CASRKSEATEAFF TGTGCCAGCAGAAAGTCTGAGGCCACTGAAGCTTTCTTT
TRBD1 TRBJ2-3 TRBV10-3 - 14 CAISDRTGADTQYF TGTGCCATCAGTGATCGGACAGGGGCAGATACGCAGTATTTT
- TRBJ2-1 TRBV7-9 many 16 CASSSYLTGRVNEQFF TGTGCCAGCAGCTCATATCTTACAGGGCGGGTCAATGAGCAGTTCTTC
TRBD2 TRBJ2-7 TRBV14 - 15 CASSPLAGVPYEQYF TGTGCCAGCAGCCCCCTAGCGGGAGTCCCCTACGAGCAGTACTTC
- TRBJ2-3 TRBV5-1 many 16 CASGVTLAAVADTQYF TGCGCCAGCGGAGTTACCTTGGCGGCGGTGGCAGATACGCAGTATTTT
- TRBJ1-1 TRBV5-1 many 15 CASSNKQGSNTEAFF TGCGCCAGCAGCAACAAACAGGGTTCGAACACTGAAGCTTTCTTT
- TRBJ1-1 TRBV20-1 many 11 CSASMDTEAFF TGCAGTGCTAGTATGGACACTGAAGCTTTCTTT
TRBD1 TRBJ1-5 TRBV9 few 16 CASSAEDRGGNQPQHF TGTGCCAGCAGCGCAGAGGACAGGGGAGGCAATCAGCCCCAGCATTTT
- TRBJ2-4 TRBV5-1 - 14 CASSLNAGKNIQYF TGCGCCAGCAGCTTGAACGCAGGGAAAAACATTCAGTACTTC
TRBD2 TRBJ2-7 TRBV13 many 13 CASSRTSGYEQYF TGTGCCAGCAGCAGGACTAGCGGCTACGAGCAGTACTTC
- TRBJ2-5 TRBV28 many 15 CASAPGAGLRETQYF TGTGCCAGCGCTCCCGGGGCAGGTCTTCGGGAGACCCAGTACTTC
- TRBJ1-2 TRBV6-1 many 15 CASSQAFSTNYGYTF TGTGCCAGCAGCCAAGCTTTCTCCACTAACTATGGCTACACCTTC
TRBD1 TRBJ2-7 TRBV6-1 many 15 CASSTYPGQSYEQYF TGTGCCAGCAGTACTTATCCGGGACAGTCCTACGAGCAGTACTTC
- TRBJ2-5 TRBV5-5 many 16 CASSPGGPLIGKTQYF TGTGCCAGCAGCCCCGGGGGACCCCTAATTGGGAAGACCCAGTACTTC
TRBD1 TRBJ2-7 TRBV12-3/TRBV12-4 many 15 CASRPTGGGPYEQYF TGTGCCAGCAGACCTACAGGGGGCGGTCCCTACGAGCAGTACTTC
TRBD1 TRBJ1-2 TRBV29-1 many 14 CSVEAQGQNYGYTF TGCAGCGTTGAAGCTCAGGGACAGAACTATGGCTACACCTTC
TRBD2 TRBJ2-4 TRBV27 - 15 CASSYSGRAKNIQYF TGTGCCAGCAGTTACAGCGGGAGGGCCAAAAACATTCAGTACTTC
- TRBJ1-4 TRBV4-1 many 14 CASSLPGTNEKLFF TGCGCCAGCAGCTTACCTGGGACGAATGAAAAACTGTTTTTT
TRBD2 TRBJ2-1 TRBV30 many 15 CAWTGLAGTYNEQFF TGTGCCTGGACCGGACTAGCGGGAACCTACAATGAGCAGTTCTTC
- TRBJ1-1 TRBV11-2 many 11 CASSLASEAFF TGTGCCAGCAGCTTAGCATCTGAAGCTTTCTTT